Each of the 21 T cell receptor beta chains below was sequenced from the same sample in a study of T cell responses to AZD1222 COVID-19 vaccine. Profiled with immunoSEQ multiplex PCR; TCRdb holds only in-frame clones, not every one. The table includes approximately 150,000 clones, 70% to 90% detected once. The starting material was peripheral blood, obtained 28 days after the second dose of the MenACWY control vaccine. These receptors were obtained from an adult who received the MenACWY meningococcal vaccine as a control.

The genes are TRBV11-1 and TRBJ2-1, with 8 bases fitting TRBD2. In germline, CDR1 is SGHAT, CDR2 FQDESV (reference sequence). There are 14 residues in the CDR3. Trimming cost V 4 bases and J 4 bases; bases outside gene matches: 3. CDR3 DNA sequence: TGTGCCAGCAGCTCAGCTAGCGGGTACAATGAGCAGTTCTTC. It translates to CASSSASGYNEQFF. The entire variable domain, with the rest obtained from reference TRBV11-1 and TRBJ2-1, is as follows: EAEVAQSPRYKITEKSQAVAFWCDPISGHATLYWYRQILGQGPELLVQFQDESVVDDSQLPKDRFSAERLKGVDSTLKIQPAELGDSAMYLCASSSASGYNEQFFGPGTRLTVL.

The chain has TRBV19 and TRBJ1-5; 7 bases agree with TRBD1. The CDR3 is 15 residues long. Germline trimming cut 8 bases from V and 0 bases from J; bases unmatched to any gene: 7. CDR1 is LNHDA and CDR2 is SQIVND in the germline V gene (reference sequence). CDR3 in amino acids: CASHNDRDSNQPQHF. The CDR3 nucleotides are TGTGCCAGTCACAACGACAGGGATAGCAATCAGCCCCAGCATTTT.

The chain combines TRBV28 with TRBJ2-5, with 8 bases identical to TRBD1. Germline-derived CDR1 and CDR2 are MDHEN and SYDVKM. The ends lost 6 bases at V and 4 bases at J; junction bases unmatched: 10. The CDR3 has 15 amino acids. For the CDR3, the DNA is TGTGCCAGCAGACCCCCCCAGGGGGCGGGAGAGACCCAGTACTTC. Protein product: CASRPPQGAGETQYF.

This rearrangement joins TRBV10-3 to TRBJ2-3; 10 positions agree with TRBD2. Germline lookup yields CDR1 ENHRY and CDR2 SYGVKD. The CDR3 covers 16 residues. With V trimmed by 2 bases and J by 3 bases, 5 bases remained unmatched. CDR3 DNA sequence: TGTGCCATCAGTGAGGAACTAGCGGGGATGACAGATACGCAGTATTTT. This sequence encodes CAISEELAGMTDTQYF.

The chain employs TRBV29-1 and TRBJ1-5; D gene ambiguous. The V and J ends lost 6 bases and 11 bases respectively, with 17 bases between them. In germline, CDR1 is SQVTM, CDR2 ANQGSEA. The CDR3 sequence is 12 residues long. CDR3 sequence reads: CSVGMPSEAQHF. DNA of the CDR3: TGCAGCGTCGGGATGCCTAGCGAGGCCCAGCATTTT.

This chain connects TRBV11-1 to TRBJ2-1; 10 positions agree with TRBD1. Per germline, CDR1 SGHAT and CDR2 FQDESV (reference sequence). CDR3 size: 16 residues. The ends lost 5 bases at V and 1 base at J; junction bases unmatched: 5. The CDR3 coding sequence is TGTGCCAGCAGCCCGTGGACAGGGGGATCCTACAATGAGCAGTTCTTC. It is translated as CASSPWTGGSYNEQFF.

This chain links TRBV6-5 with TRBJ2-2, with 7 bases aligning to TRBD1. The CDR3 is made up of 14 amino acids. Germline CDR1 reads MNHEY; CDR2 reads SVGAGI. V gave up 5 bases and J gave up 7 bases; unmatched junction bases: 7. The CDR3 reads CASSTDRQYGELFF. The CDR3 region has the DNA TGTGCCAGCAGTACGGACAGGCAGTACGGGGAGCTGTTTTTT.

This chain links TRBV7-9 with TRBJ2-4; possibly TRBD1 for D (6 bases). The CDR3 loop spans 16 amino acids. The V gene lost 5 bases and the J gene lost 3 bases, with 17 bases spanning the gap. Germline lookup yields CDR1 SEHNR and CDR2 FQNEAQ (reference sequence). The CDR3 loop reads CASSLLQGRVKNIQYF. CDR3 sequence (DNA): TGTGCCAGCAGCCTGCTACAGGGTCGGGTCAAAAACATTCAGTACTTC.

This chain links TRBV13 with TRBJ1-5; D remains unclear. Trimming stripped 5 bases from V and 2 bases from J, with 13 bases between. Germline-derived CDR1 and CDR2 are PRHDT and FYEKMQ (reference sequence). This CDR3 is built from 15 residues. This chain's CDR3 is CASSRSGRGNQPQHF. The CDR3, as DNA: TGTGCCAGCAGCCGCTCGGGGAGGGGCAATCAGCCCCAGCATTTT.

This CDR3 reads CAWTRGTGVSYTF. Here the CDR3 DNA reads TGTGCCTGGACCCGAGGGACAGGGGTAAGCTACACCTTC. V and J are TRBV30 and TRBJ1-2; 10 bases are a match to TRBD1. Germline V gene data show CDR1 as GTSNPN and CDR2 as SVGIG (reference sequence). V trimming: 4 bases; J trimming: 9 bases; junction bases outside the gene matches: 8. The CDR3 has 13 residues.

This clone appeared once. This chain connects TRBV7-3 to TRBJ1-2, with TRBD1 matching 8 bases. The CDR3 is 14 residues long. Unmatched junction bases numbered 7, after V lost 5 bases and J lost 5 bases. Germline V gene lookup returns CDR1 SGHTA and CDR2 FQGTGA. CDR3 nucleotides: TGTGCCAGCAGCGTGGAGGGACAGGCTTATGGCTACACCTTC. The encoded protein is CASSVEGQAYGYTF.

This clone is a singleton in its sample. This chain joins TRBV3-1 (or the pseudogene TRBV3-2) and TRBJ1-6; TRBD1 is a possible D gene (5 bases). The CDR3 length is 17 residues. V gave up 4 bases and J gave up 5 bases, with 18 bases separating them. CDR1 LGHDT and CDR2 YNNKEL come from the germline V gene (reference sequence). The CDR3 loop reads CASSLRRSGGNNSPLHF. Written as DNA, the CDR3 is TGTGCCAGCAGCCTAAGAAGGTCGGGGGGAAATAATTCACCCCTCCACTTT.

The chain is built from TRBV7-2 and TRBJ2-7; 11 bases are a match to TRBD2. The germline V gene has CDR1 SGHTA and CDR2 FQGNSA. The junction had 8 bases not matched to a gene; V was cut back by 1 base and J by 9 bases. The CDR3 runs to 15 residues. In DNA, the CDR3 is TGTGCCAGCAGCTTAGGTACTAGCGGGGGAGCTGGGCAGTACTTC. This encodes CASSLGTSGGAGQYF.

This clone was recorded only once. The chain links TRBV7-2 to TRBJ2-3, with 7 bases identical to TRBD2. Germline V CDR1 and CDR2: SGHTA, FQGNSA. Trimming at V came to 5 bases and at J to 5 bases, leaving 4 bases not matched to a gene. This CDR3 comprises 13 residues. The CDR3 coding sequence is TGTGCCAGCAGCCTGTTAGCGGGAGATACGCAGTATTTT. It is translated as CASSLLAGDTQYF.

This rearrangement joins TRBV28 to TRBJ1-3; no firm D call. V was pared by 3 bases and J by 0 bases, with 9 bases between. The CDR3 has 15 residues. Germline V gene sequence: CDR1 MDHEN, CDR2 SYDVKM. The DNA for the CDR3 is TGTGCCAGCAGTTTGGGCGCTTACTCTGGAAACACCATATATTTT. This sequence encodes CASSLGAYSGNTIYF.

CDR3 protein: CASSLQGVWTEAFF. CDR3 nucleotide sequence: TGTGCCAGCAGTCTACAGGGGGTTTGGACTGAAGCTTTCTTT. This chain connects TRBV28 to TRBJ1-1; 8 bases agree with TRBD1. The V gene's germline CDR1 is MDHEN and CDR2 SYDVKM. V was pared by 5 bases and J by 5 bases, with 7 bases of the junction left unmatched. The CDR3 loop spans 14 amino acids.

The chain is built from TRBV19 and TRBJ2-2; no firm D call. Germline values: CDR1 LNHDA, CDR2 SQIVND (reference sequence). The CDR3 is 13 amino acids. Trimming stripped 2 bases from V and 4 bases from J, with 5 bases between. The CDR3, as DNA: TGTGCCAGTAGTATACAAGCCACCGGGGAGCTGTTTTTT. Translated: CASSIQATGELFF.

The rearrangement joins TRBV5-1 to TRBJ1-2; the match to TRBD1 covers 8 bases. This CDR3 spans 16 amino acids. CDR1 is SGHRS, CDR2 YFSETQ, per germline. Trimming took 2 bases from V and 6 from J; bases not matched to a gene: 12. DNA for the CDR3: TGCGCCAGCAGCTTAACCGCCGACAGGACAGGGAATGGCTACACCTTC. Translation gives CASSLTADRTGNGYTF.

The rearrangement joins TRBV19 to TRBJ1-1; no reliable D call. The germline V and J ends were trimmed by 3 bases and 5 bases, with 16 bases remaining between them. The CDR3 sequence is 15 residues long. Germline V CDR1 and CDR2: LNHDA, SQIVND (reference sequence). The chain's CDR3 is CASSISPSGETEAFF. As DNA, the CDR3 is TGTGCCAGTAGTATCTCCCCCTCGGGCGAGACTGAAGCTTTCTTT.

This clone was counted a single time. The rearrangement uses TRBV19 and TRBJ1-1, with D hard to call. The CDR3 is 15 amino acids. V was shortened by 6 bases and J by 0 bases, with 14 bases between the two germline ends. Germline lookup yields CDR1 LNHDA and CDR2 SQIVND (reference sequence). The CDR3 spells CASRRDGPLNTEAFF. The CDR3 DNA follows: TGTGCCAGTAGGCGCGACGGGCCTCTGAACACTGAAGCTTTCTTT. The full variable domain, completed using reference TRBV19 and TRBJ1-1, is DGGITQSPKYLFRKEGQNVTLSCEQNLNHDAMYWYRQDPGQGLRLIYYSQIVNDFQKGDIAEGYSVSREKKESFPLTVTSAQKNPTAFYLCASRRDGPLNTEAFFGQGTRLTVV.

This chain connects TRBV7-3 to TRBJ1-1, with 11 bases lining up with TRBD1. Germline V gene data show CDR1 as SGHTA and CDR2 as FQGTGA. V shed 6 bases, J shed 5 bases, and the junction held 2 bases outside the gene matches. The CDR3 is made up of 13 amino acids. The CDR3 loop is CASSRDRGTEAFF. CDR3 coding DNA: TGTGCCAGCAGTCGGGACAGGGGGACTGAAGCTTTCTTT.